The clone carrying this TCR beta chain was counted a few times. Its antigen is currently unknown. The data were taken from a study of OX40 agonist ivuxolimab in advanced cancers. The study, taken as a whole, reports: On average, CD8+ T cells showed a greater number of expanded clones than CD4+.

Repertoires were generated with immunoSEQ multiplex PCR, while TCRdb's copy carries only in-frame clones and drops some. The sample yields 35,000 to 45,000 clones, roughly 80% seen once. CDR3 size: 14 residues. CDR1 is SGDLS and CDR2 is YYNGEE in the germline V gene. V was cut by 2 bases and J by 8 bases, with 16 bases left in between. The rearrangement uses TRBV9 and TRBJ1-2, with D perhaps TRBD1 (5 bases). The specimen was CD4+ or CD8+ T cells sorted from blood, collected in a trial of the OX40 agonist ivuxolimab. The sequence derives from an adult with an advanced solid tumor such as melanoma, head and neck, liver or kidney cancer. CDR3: CASSVEQARRGYTF. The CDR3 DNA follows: TGTGCCAGCAGCGTTGAACAGGCCAGGAGGGGCTACACCTTC.